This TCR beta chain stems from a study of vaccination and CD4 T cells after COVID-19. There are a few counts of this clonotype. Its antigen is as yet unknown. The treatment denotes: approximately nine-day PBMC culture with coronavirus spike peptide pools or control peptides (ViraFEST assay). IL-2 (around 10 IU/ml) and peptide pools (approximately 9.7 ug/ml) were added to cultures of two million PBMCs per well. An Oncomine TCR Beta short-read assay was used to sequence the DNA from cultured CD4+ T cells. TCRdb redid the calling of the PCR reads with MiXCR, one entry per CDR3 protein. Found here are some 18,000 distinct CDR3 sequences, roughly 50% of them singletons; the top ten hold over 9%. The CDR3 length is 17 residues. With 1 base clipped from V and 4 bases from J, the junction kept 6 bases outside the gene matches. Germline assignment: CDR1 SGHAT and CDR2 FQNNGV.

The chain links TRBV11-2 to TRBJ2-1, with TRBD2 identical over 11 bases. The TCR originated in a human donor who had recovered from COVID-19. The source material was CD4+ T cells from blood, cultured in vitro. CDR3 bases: TGTGCCAGCAGCTTAGTACTAGCGGGGGATCTGTACAATGAGCAGTTCTTC. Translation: CASSLVLAGDLYNEQFF.